These T cell receptor beta chains were read from a single sample in a study of T cell repertoires in cytomegalovirus infection. TCRdb recomputed calls from the reads with MiXCR, one row per CDR3 protein. The sample contains around 450,000 distinct CDR3 sequences, approximately 31% of which appear only once. Sequencing was carried out using PBMCs. The receptors derive from a human donor in good health (CMV status not recorded). Some clones in this sample may be carry-over from other donors' samples. Each CDR3 is given with its conserved first and last residue. The D gene is left open where the match is weak. Not every row has a clone size; where given, it reads once, few, many or a size class.

d_call clone_size cdr3_length j_call v_call cdr3_nt cdr3_aa
- once 13 TRBJ2-7 TRBV2 TGTGCCGGACATCGACTAAGACTCAACGTGCAGTACTTC CAGHRLRLNVQYF
- few 12 TRBJ1-2 TRBV19 TGTGCCAGTAGGGACAGACTCTATGGCTACACCTTC CASRDRLYGYTF
- - 14 TRBJ1-5 TRBV12-3/TRBV12-4 TGTGCCAGCAGCGGACATACTAGCAATCAGCCCCAGCATTTT CASSGHTSNQPQHF
TRBD2 - 15 TRBJ2-1 TRBV12-3/TRBV12-4 TGTGCCAGTATCCCCCTAGCGGGGGCCTACAATGAGCAGTTCTTC CASIPLAGAYNEQFF
- many 14 TRBJ1-1 TRBV7-2 TGTGCCAGCAGCTCACTAAGGGTGAACAAGGAAGCTTTCTTT CASSSLRVNKEAFF
TRBD1 few 16 TRBJ1-2 TRBV9 TGTGCCAGCAGCCCACCACAGGGGGCCGAATCCTATGGCTACACCTTC CASSPPQGAESYGYTF
- - 12 TRBJ2-2 TRBV10-3 TGTGCCATCAGAGATGAGACCGGGGAGCTGTTTTTT CAIRDETGELFF
- - 14 TRBJ2-5 TRBV7-6 TGTGCCAGCAGCTTAACCCCGCGGGAAGAGACCCAGTACTTC CASSLTPREETQYF
- many 16 TRBJ2-3 TRBV11-2 TGTGCCAGCAGCCCGGGTACGGAGCGGATGACAGATACGCAGTATTTT CASSPGTERMTDTQYF
TRBD1 few 15 TRBJ1-2 TRBV5-1 TGCGCCAGCAGCCCCCTGGGGAGGGGGCTCGGTGGCTACACCTTC CASSPLGRGLGGYTF
- few 14 TRBJ1-2 TRBV10-3 TGTGCCATCAGAACAGGGTTGGCTAACTATGGCTACACCTTC CAIRTGLANYGYTF
TRBD2 few 17 TRBJ2-3 TRBV4-1 TGCGCCAGCAGCCAAGTGGGTAGCGGGGGGATAGAAGATACGCAGTATTTT CASSQVGSGGIEDTQYF
- - 15 TRBJ2-5 TRBV4-3 TGCGCCAGCAGCCAAGGGGCAGGGCTACAAGAGACCCAGTACTTC CASSQGAGLQETQYF
- - 12 TRBJ2-5 TRBV11-2 TGTACCAGCAGCTTAGGATCGGGTACCCAGTACTTC CTSSLGSGTQYF
- few 18 TRBJ2-3 TRBV4-2 TGTGCCAGCAGCCTAGAGAGCATTAGCGAGGCTAGCACAGATACGCAGTATTTT CASSLESISEASTDTQYF
TRBD1 - 16 TRBJ1-4 TRBV15 TGTGCCACCAGCCCGCGACAGGGAACAACTAATGAAAAACTGTTTTTT CATSPRQGTTNEKLFF
- few 14 TRBJ1-1 TRBV29-1 TGCAGCGTTGATGGAGGGAGCCTGAACACTGAAGCTTTCTTT CSVDGGSLNTEAFF
- many 15 TRBJ2-2 TRBV7-2 TGTGCCAGCAGCTTAGCTGGTCAGGGTTCCGGGGAGCTGTTTTTT CASSLAGQGSGELFF
TRBD1 many 16 TRBJ1-5 TRBV7-8 TGTGCCAGCAGCGCCGTGACAGGGGCAATCAATCAGCCCCAGCATTTT CASSAVTGAINQPQHF
- many 17 TRBJ2-2 TRBV28 TGTGCCAGCGGCTCTCAGGGAGTAGGCTCGAACACCGGGGAGCTGTTTTTT CASGSQGVGSNTGELFF
- few 13 TRBJ2-2 TRBV4-1 TGCGCCAGCAGCCAAGAGTTTTGGGGGGAGCTGTTTTTT CASSQEFWGELFF
- few 15 TRBJ2-2 TRBV12-3/TRBV12-4 TGTGCCAGCAGTGCGCATAGGACCGTGCCCGGGGAGCTGTTTTTT CASSAHRTVPGELFF
TRBD1 - 16 TRBJ2-1 TRBV5-6 TGTGCCAGCAGCTTGGAACACAGGGGGCGCGGGAATGAGCAGTTCTTC CASSLEHRGRGNEQFF
TRBD1 - 15 TRBJ2-7 TRBV19 TGTGCCTCCACTGCTACCGGGACAGGGGGGGGCGAGCAGTACTTC CASTATGTGGGEQYF
- few 16 TRBJ2-7 TRBV7-9 TGTGCCAGCAGCTCCACCGTGGGGGGAACGGGCTACGAGCAGTACTTC CASSSTVGGTGYEQYF
TRBD1 once 17 TRBJ1-4 TRBV6-2/TRBV6-3 TGTGCCAGCAGTCCTTGGCAGGGGGCTCCCGCGGGTGAAAAACTGTTTTTT CASSPWQGAPAGEKLFF
- many 13 TRBJ1-2 TRBV27 TGTGCCAGCAGTAGTGGCGTCGGAGTTGGCTACACCTTC CASSSGVGVGYTF
- few 14 TRBJ2-3 TRBV7-9 TGTGCCAGCAGCTTAGCGGGGTTGGTAGATACGCAGTATTTT CASSLAGLVDTQYF
- - 16 TRBJ1-5 TRBV11-3 TGTGCCAGCAGCCGACTCCCGTCGAAGGGCAATCAGCCCCAGCATTTT CASSRLPSKGNQPQHF
- - 13 TRBJ1-1 TRBV11-3 TGTGCCAGCAGCTTAGTCGAGGGCGCTGAAGCTTTATTT CASSLVEGAEALF
- - 15 TRBJ2-7 TRBV28 TGTGCCAGCAGATCCGGGACCGGCATGATCTACGAGCAGTACTTC CASRSGTGMIYEQYF
- many 14 TRBJ1-3 TRBV12-3/TRBV12-4 TGTGCCAGCAGTGCAGACATCAACGGAAACACCATATATTTT CASSADINGNTIYF
- - 15 TRBJ1-6 TRBV5-5 TGTGCCAGCAGCTTGGGAGACGGTGGTAATTCACCCCTCCACTTT CASSLGDGGNSPLHF
TRBD2 few 19 TRBJ2-1 TRBV4-1 TGCGCCAGCAGCCAAGCTGGACTAGCGGGGGGGAGCTCCTACAATGAGCAGTTCTTC CASSQAGLAGGSSYNEQFF
TRBD1 - 16 TRBJ1-1 TRBV2 TGTGCCAGCAGTGTCCCCTCAGGGGGCGCGGGGACTGAAGCTTTCTTT CASSVPSGGAGTEAFF
- - 14 TRBJ1-3 TRBV29-1 TGCAGCGTATTCGAGGGATCCTCTGGAAACACCATATATTTT CSVFEGSSGNTIYF
TRBD2 few 14 TRBJ2-7 TRBV19 TGTGCCAGTAGCTCCAATCGGGAGGGCTACGAGCAGTACTTC CASSSNREGYEQYF
- - 14 TRBJ1-6 TRBV4-3 TGCGCCAGCAGCCAAGAGGGTAGTGATTCACCCCTCCACTTT CASSQEGSDSPLHF
TRBD1 - 16 TRBJ1-1 TRBV18 TGTGCCAGCTCAACCCTAGAGACAGGGGTCGGCACTGAAGCTTTCTTT CASSTLETGVGTEAFF
TRBD1 few 14 TRBJ2-1 TRBV6-5 TGTGCCAGCAGTTACTCGGGACAGGGTTCTGAGCAGTTCTTC CASSYSGQGSEQFF
TRBD2 few 15 TRBJ2-7 TRBV2 TGTGCCAGCACCTGGATGGCTAGCGGGGCTGCCGAGCAGTACTTC CASTWMASGAAEQYF
TRBD2 many 19 TRBJ2-2 TRBV4-2 TGTGCCAGCAGCCAGCCCGAAGAAGCGGGGGAGATGAACACCGGGGAGCTGTTTTTT CASSQPEEAGEMNTGELFF
- few 14 TRBJ2-3 TRBV5-5 TGTGCCAGCAGCGGAAGCTCTAACACAGATACGCAGTATTTT CASSGSSNTDTQYF
- - 14 TRBJ1-5 TRBV2 TGTGCCAGCAGTCGTGACAGAATATTTGAGCCCCAGCATTTT CASSRDRIFEPQHF
TRBD1 - 14 TRBJ2-5 TRBV7-2 TGTGCCAGCAGCCGGGACAGGGGGTTGGAGACCCAGTACTTC CASSRDRGLETQYF
- few 14 TRBJ1-2 TRBV19 TGTGCCAGTAGTACCAACCTTCGGGCAGGTGGCTACACCTTC CASSTNLRAGGYTF